Shown below are 5 T cell receptor beta chains from a single sample sequenced in a study of Ad26.COV2.S vaccination and SARS-CoV-2 variants. Clones were read by immunoSEQ multiplex PCR, and TCRdb kept only the in-frame ones, dropping some. The data show 290,000 or so clones, with more than 70% seen just once and about 3.6% held by the top ten. Stated treatment: roughly 20 received Ad26.COV2.S at low or high dose, single or two shots; about 5 received placebo; per-sample allocation not given. At day 63 after the first vaccine or placebo injection, samples were drawn. Here the sequenced sample was peripheral blood, taken in a trial of Ad26.COV2.S vaccine versus placebo. These receptors came from a person aged 18-65 years who received the Ad26.COV2.S COVID-19 vaccine or a placebo.

In its sample, this clone was seen a few times. The chain is built from TRBV5-1 and TRBJ2-3; 9 bases map to TRBD2. The CDR3 length is 16 residues. V shed 4 bases and J 2 bases; nucleotides not matched to a gene: 8. Germline CDR1 reads SGHRS; CDR2 reads YFSETQ. CDR3 sequence (DNA): TGCGCCAGCAGCCGGCTGGCGGGAGGGACCACAGATACGCAGTATTTT. Translating gives CASSRLAGGTTDTQYF.

The rearrangement links TRBV5-4 to TRBJ2-7; 9 bases fit TRBD1. J was trimmed by 9 bases and V by 4 bases; bases with no gene match: 11. The CDR3 extends over 14 amino acids. Germline CDR1 and CDR2: SGHNT and YYREEE (reference sequence). CDR3 protein: CASSARDRVNGQYF. CDR3 nucleotides: TGTGCCAGCAGCGCCCGGGACAGGGTTAATGGGCAGTACTTC.

V and J are TRBV29-1 and TRBJ2-1; the match to TRBD1 covers 7 bases. The CDR3 runs to 13 residues. The trim removed 6 bases at V and 2 bases at J, leaving 4 bases unmatched. Germline CDR1 and CDR2: SQVTM and ANQGSEA. Here the CDR3 reads CSVRDSPYNEQFF. The CDR3 DNA follows: TGCAGCGTCCGGGACAGTCCCTACAATGAGCAGTTCTTC.

This chain connects TRBV27 to TRBJ2-7; D uncertain. Germline V CDR1 and CDR2: MNHEY, SMNVEV (reference sequence). V lost 2 bases and J 5 bases, leaving 13 bases between the germline ends. CDR3 size: 14 residues. The CDR3 sequence is CASSLMHLRNEQYF. The DNA of the CDR3 is TGTGCCAGCAGTTTAATGCATCTCCGGAACGAGCAGTACTTC.

The genes are TRBV5-1 and TRBJ2-7; no clear D. From germline, CDR1 is SGHRS and CDR2 YFSETQ. This CDR3 is built from 17 residues. V lost 1 base to trimming and J lost 0 bases, with 17 bases between them. The CDR3 DNA reads TGCGCCAGCAGCTTGAATACCGGACCCTCAAGCTCCTACGAGCAGTACTTC. Translating gives CASSLNTGPSSSYEQYF. Full variable domain (outside the CDR3, taken from reference TRBV5-1 and TRBJ2-7): KAGVTQTPRYLIKTRGQQVTLSCSPISGHRSVSWYQQTPGQGLQFLFEYFSETQRNKGNFPGRFSGRQFSNSRSEMNVSTLELGDSALYLCASSLNTGPSSSYEQYFGPGTRLTVT.